The T cell receptor beta chain described here comes from a study of blood T cell repertoires in COVID-19. Study overall: Acute and convalescent COVID-19 samples came from the United States, Italy and Spain. T cells, B-cell-depleted T cells, or PBMCs supplied cDNA or gDNA.

Source study methods: Quantification of nucleated cells was approximated via reference gene primer amplification. Using immunoSEQ multiplex PCR, the repertoire was profiled, and TCRdb retains in-frame clones only, with some absent. V, J and clone size are those of that table, while D and trimming were read from the DNA. The sample has roughly 130,000 clones; under 80% are singletons. The ends were cut back, 5 bases at V and 2 bases at J, with 3 bases in the middle. This CDR3 is built from 12 residues. There are a few counts of this clone. Material: peripheral blood. The sequence was collected from a man aged 80 or over with acute or convalescent COVID-19. The V and J genes are TRBV12-3 or TRBV12-4 and TRBJ2-2; no clear D. The CDR3 sequence is CASSTNTGELFF. The DNA for the CDR3 is TGTGCCAGCAGTACAAACACCGGGGAGCTGTTTTTT.